Below, 17 T cell receptor beta chains from the same sample are listed, as sequenced in a study of blood T cell repertoires in COVID-19. Using immunoSEQ multiplex PCR, the repertoire was profiled, and TCRdb retains in-frame clones only, with some absent. Of roughly 330,000 clones listed, 88% are singletons. The source material was PBMCs or T cells enriched from blood (not recorded which). These receptors originate from a young man who had recovered from COVID-19.

The rearrangement links TRBV2 to TRBJ2-7; 8 bases are a match to TRBD1. The CDR3 spans 14 residues. The germline gives CDR1 SNHLY, CDR2 FYNNEI. Trimming cost V 6 bases and J 3 bases; bases outside gene matches: 7. The CDR3 is CASSTDRGFYEQYF. The CDR3 coding sequence is TGTGCCAGCAGCACCGACAGGGGATTCTACGAGCAGTACTTC.

The rearrangement joins TRBV7-9 to TRBJ2-3; 13 bases match TRBD2. CDR1 and CDR2 from the germline V gene are SEHNR and FQNEAQ (reference sequence). The CDR3 consists of 18 residues. Trimming took 4 bases from V and 2 from J; bases not matched to a gene: 9. CDR3 DNA: TGTGCCAGCAGCTCCACTAGCGGGGGGGCCCGTCTCACAGATACGCAGTATTTT. Its protein product is CASSSTSGGARLTDTQYF.

This rearrangement joins TRBV7-9 to TRBJ1-1; 7 bases align to TRBD1. The CDR3 totals 13 residues. From germline, CDR1 is SEHNR and CDR2 FQNEAQ (reference sequence). The trim removed 5 bases at V and 4 bases at J, leaving 4 bases unmatched. The CDR3 DNA reads as TGTGCCAGCAGCGGAAGACAGGGCACTGAAGCTTTCTTT. It translates to CASSGRQGTEAFF.

The rearrangement uses TRBV6-5 and TRBJ2-1; the match to TRBD1 covers 9 bases. This CDR3 comprises 15 residues. Germline trimming cut 6 bases from V and 0 bases from J; bases unmatched to any gene: 3. Germline values: CDR1 MNHEY, CDR2 SVGAGI. CDR3 sequence (DNA): TGTGCCAGCAGCAGACAGGGGGTCTCCTACAATGAGCAGTTCTTC. Its protein product is CASSRQGVSYNEQFF.

The chain recombines TRBV2 with TRBJ2-7; the match to TRBD1 covers 11 bases. The V gene's germline CDR1 is SNHLY and CDR2 FYNNEI. V gave up 6 bases and J gave up 2 bases; unmatched junction bases: 6. The CDR3 has 15 residues. The CDR3 is CASSYRDRGAYEQYF. The DNA of the CDR3 is TGTGCCAGCAGCTACCGGGACAGGGGGGCCTACGAGCAGTACTTC.

V gene TRBV14 combines with J gene TRBJ2-5, with a possible D match to TRBD2 (6 bases). CDR1 is SGHDN and CDR2 is FVKESK in the germline V gene. V dropped 1 base and J dropped 2 bases, with 17 bases sitting between them. This CDR3 is built from 17 residues. For the CDR3, the DNA is TGTGCCAGCAGCCAAGTTTCCCTTCGGGGGTTACAAGAGACCCAGTACTTC. It translates to CASSQVSLRGLQETQYF.

This clone appeared a single time. The rearrangement uses TRBV7-6 and TRBJ2-5; D is uncertain. Germline CDR1 is SGHVS and CDR2 is FNYEAQ. V dropped 2 bases and J dropped 1 base, with 5 bases sitting between them. The CDR3 has 13 residues. CDR3 amino acids: CASSLSIQETQYF. CDR3 nucleotides: TGTGCCAGCAGCTTATCAATCCAAGAGACCCAGTACTTC.

This clone has a handful of counts. V gene TRBV5-1 combines with J gene TRBJ2-5; the match to TRBD2 covers 11 bases. This CDR3 region has 20 residues. Losses at the gene ends were 4 bases for V and 1 base for J; bases not matched to a gene: 18. Germline CDR1 is SGHRS and CDR2 is YFSETQ. Here the CDR3 DNA reads TGCGCCAGCAGCGGAGGGATTAGCGGGGGGGCCTCGACCTTCCAAGAGACCCAGTACTTC. It codes for CASSGGISGGASTFQETQYF.

This clone was seen a few times. V gene TRBV6-5 combines with J gene TRBJ2-7, with no clear D. The CDR3 contains 15 residues. Germline V lookup: CDR1 MNHEY, CDR2 SVGAGI. Trimming stripped 0 bases from V and 2 bases from J, with 11 bases between. The CDR3 DNA reads as TGTGCCAGCAGTTACTCAAGCGCGTACCCCTACGAGCAGTACTTC. Amino acids: CASSYSSAYPYEQYF.

The chain combines TRBV4-1 with TRBJ2-3; TRBD2 might be the D (5 bases). Germline assignment: CDR1 MGHRA and CDR2 YSYEKL. Trimming cost V 1 base and J 2 bases, with 7 bases left between them. The CDR3 totals 14 residues. The CDR3: CASSQVLATDTQYF. For the CDR3, the DNA is TGCGCCAGCAGCCAAGTTCTAGCCACAGATACGCAGTATTTT.

This chain joins TRBV28 and TRBJ2-6, with D tentatively TRBD1 (5 bases). The CDR3 is made up of 17 amino acids. The germline gives CDR1 MDHEN, CDR2 SYDVKM. The ends were cut back, 3 bases at V and 0 bases at J, with 12 bases in the middle. The CDR3 spells CASSFVTVSSGANVLTF. DNA for the CDR3: TGTGCCAGCAGTTTTGTGACAGTGAGCTCTGGGGCCAACGTCCTGACTTTC.

Here the CDR3 DNA reads TGTGCCTGGGCCGGGACAGGGGCTTCGGAGCCCCAGCATTTT. Translation gives CAWAGTGASEPQHF. The V and J genes are TRBV30 and TRBJ1-5; 10 nucleotides agree with TRBD1. The CDR3 sequence is 14 residues long. Germline-derived CDR1 and CDR2 are GTSNPN and SVGIG (reference sequence). The V segment lost 5 bases and the J segment 8 bases; nucleotides outside the gene matches: 9.

This chain joins TRBV28 and TRBJ1-5, with TRBD1 matching over 8 bases. In germline, CDR1 is MDHEN, CDR2 SYDVKM. Trimming cost V 1 base and J 4 bases; bases outside gene matches: 9. This CDR3 region has 17 residues. CDR3: CASSLSLRQGLNQPQHF. CDR3 coding DNA: TGTGCCAGCAGTTTATCCTTAAGACAGGGGCTTAATCAGCCCCAGCATTTT.

The chain employs TRBV20-1 and TRBJ1-4; D is undetermined. Germline V gene lookup returns CDR1 DFQATT and CDR2 SNEGSKA (reference sequence). V was clipped by 3 bases and J by 6 bases, with 5 bases between them. This CDR3 is built from 11 residues. The CDR3 loop is CSASEDEKLFF. The DNA of the CDR3 is TGCAGTGCTAGCGAGGATGAAAAACTGTTTTTT.

V gene TRBV11-1 combines with J gene TRBJ2-7; D remains ambiguous. The CDR3 is made up of 13 amino acids. Looked up from germline, CDR1 is SGHAT and CDR2 is FQDESV (reference sequence). V lost 1 base, J lost 7 bases, and 11 bases lay in between. CDR3 bases: TGTGCCAGCAGCTTAGACCTCTCGCGGGAGCAGTACTTC. It specifies CASSLDLSREQYF.

This clone is a singleton in its sample. The rearrangement links TRBV27 to TRBJ1-2, with 8 bases aligning to TRBD1. V lost 4 bases and J lost 8; bases outside the gene matches: 9. Germline V lookup: CDR1 MNHEY, CDR2 SMNVEV (reference sequence). This CDR3 comprises 14 residues. The CDR3 nucleotides are TGTGCCAGCAGTTCAACGACAGGGGCCTCAGGCTACACCTTC. Protein: CASSSTTGASGYTF.

This clone has just one count. The chain couples TRBV6-1 to TRBJ1-2; the D gene is possibly TRBD1 (5 bases). The CDR3 extends over 15 amino acids. The germline V gene has CDR1 MNHNS and CDR2 SASEGT. V lost 0 bases and J 7 bases, leaving 15 bases between the germline ends. The CDR3: CASSEARRGAGGYTF. The CDR3 bases are TGTGCCAGCAGTGAAGCTAGGAGGGGCGCCGGTGGCTACACCTTC.